This T cell receptor beta chain is drawn from a study of shared clonotypes between healthy human individuals. CDR1 and CDR2 (germline): GTSNPN, SVGIG (reference sequence). The V end lost 4 bases, the J end lost 0 bases, and 10 bases lay between the germline ends. The CDR3 totals 14 residues. TCRdb's table, derived via immunoSEQ multiplex PCR, lists solely in-frame clones and lacks some. The table has some 200,000 clones, approximately 61% seen once. The receptor comes from a young man in good health. Sample: memory CD4+ T cells sorted from blood. Subset specified: CD45RA-negative fraction. The V call is TRBV30, the J call TRBJ1-3; a possible D gene is TRBD1 (5 bases). CDR3 in amino acids: CAWNGGFSGNTIYF. Written as DNA, the CDR3 is TGTGCCTGGAATGGGGGATTCTCTGGAAACACCATATATTTT.